The rows below give T cell receptor beta chains drawn from one sample of a study of type 1 regulatory T cells. TCRdb re-called the reads through MiXCR, storing one row per CDR3 protein. The sample contains about 62,000 distinct CDR3 sequences, approximately 67% of which appear only once. These TCRs are of unknown antigen specificity. Sequencing was performed on cultured non-Tr1 T cells, either the whole culture or a sorted T cell fraction (not recorded which). Receptors originate from a human donor in good health. Both conserved end residues are part of each CDR3. D genes are given only for firm matches. Only part of the rows carry a size: once, few, many, or a class if the clone is expanded.

V gene: TRBV27; D gene: TRBD2; CDR3 length: 15; clone size: NA; J gene: TRBJ2-2; CDR3 DNA: TGTGCCAGCAGTTTAACTAGCGGGATGGCCGGGGAGCTGTTTTTT; CDR3 protein: CASSLTSGMAGELFF
V gene: TRBV24-1; D gene: NA; CDR3 length: 11; clone size: NA; J gene: TRBJ2-1; CDR3 DNA: TGTGCCACCAGTGTCGGATATGAGCAGTTCTTC; CDR3 protein: CATSVGYEQFF
V gene: TRBV3-2; D gene: NA; CDR3 length: 20; clone size: NA; J gene: TRBJ2-2; CDR3 DNA: TGTGCCAGCAGCGAAGGACAGGGGGGCCGGGATTTTGGGCTCACCGGGGAGCTGTTTTTT; CDR3 protein: CASSEGQGGRDFGLTGELFF
V gene: TRBV20-1; D gene: TRBD2; CDR3 length: 15; clone size: few; J gene: TRBJ2-1; CDR3 DNA: TGCAGTGCTTTCTCCCATAGCGGGACCCCCAATGAGCAGTTCTTC; CDR3 protein: CSAFSHSGTPNEQFF
V gene: TRBV5-1; D gene: NA; CDR3 length: 15; clone size: NA; J gene: TRBJ1-1; CDR3 DNA: TGCGCCAGCAGCGAGTCTCAGACAGGGAACACTGAAGCTTTCTTT; CDR3 protein: CASSESQTGNTEAFF
V gene: TRBV7-2; D gene: TRBD2; CDR3 length: 15; clone size: NA; J gene: TRBJ2-3; CDR3 DNA: TGTGCCAGCAGCTTACTAGCGGGGCGGCCAGATACGCAGTATTTT; CDR3 protein: CASSLLAGRPDTQYF
V gene: TRBV6-2/TRBV6-3; D gene: TRBD2; CDR3 length: 15; clone size: NA; J gene: TRBJ2-1; CDR3 DNA: TGTGCCAGCAGAGTTGGCGGGAGTGGCCACAATGAGCAGTTCTTC; CDR3 protein: CASRVGGSGHNEQFF
V gene: TRBV5-1; D gene: NA; CDR3 length: 14; clone size: few; J gene: TRBJ2-2; CDR3 DNA: TGCGCCAGCAGTTATGGACAGTTCACCGGGGAGCTGTTTTTT; CDR3 protein: CASSYGQFTGELFF
V gene: TRBV20-1; D gene: NA; CDR3 length: 14; clone size: NA; J gene: TRBJ2-7; CDR3 DNA: TGCAGTGCTCAACTACAGGGCCTTGACTACGAGCAGTACTTC; CDR3 protein: CSAQLQGLDYEQYF
V gene: TRBV7-9; D gene: TRBD1; CDR3 length: 19; clone size: NA; J gene: TRBJ2-7; CDR3 DNA: TGTGCCAGCAGTCTAATTAAGGGAGTACGGGTGACAGGGGGCTACGAGCAGTACTTC; CDR3 protein: CASSLIKGVRVTGGYEQYF
V gene: TRBV2; D gene: NA; CDR3 length: 13; clone size: NA; J gene: TRBJ2-7; CDR3 DNA: TGTGCCAGCAACCGGGACTCTCTCTACGAGCAGTACTTC; CDR3 protein: CASNRDSLYEQYF
V gene: TRBV4-2; D gene: NA; CDR3 length: 13; clone size: NA; J gene: TRBJ1-3; CDR3 DNA: TGTGCCAGCAGCCAAGATCCTAGAAACACCATATATTTT; CDR3 protein: CASSQDPRNTIYF
V gene: TRBV5-4; D gene: NA; CDR3 length: 14; clone size: NA; J gene: TRBJ1-2; CDR3 DNA: TGTGCCAGCAGCTTAGACAGCGCGAACTATGGCTACACCTTC; CDR3 protein: CASSLDSANYGYTF
V gene: TRBV6-2/TRBV6-3; D gene: NA; CDR3 length: 11; clone size: NA; J gene: TRBJ1-2; CDR3 DNA: TGTGCCAGCAGTTACTTCTATGGCTACACCTTC; CDR3 protein: CASSYFYGYTF
V gene: TRBV3-1; D gene: TRBD1; CDR3 length: 15; clone size: NA; J gene: TRBJ1-4; CDR3 DNA: TGTGCCAGCAGCCAAGGTCCAGGGGGAGAAAAAAAACTGTTTTTT; CDR3 protein: CASSQGPGGEKKLFF
V gene: TRBV24-1; D gene: NA; CDR3 length: 14; clone size: NA; J gene: TRBJ2-5; CDR3 DNA: TGTGCCACCAGTGCCGGAGCCAACCAAGAGACCCAGTACTTC; CDR3 protein: CATSAGANQETQYF
V gene: TRBV7-8; D gene: NA; CDR3 length: 14; clone size: NA; J gene: TRBJ1-5; CDR3 DNA: TGTGCCAGCAGCTCCAGAAGTTTAGATCAGCCCCAGCATTTT; CDR3 protein: CASSSRSLDQPQHF